Following are 29 T cell receptor beta chains from one sample sequenced in a study of blood T cell repertoires in COVID-19 (dated by TCRdb to 2019 to 2021). Library prep was done by the immunoSEQ multiplex PCR assay. In TCRdb, the immuneACCESS table is reduced to in-frame sequences with V and J assigned. These tables do not hold every clone; where another copy was compared, an unresolved V gene accounts for under half, and the others remain unexplained. The sample profile shows tens of thousands of clones; approximately 86% of them were found once. Clones ranked in the top ten supply around 6% of the sample. The material sequenced was peripheral blood. These receptors came from a man at least 80 years old with COVID-19, enrolled during active disease.

J is TRBJ1-1 and V is TRBV12-3 or TRBV12-4, with no clear D. V was cut by 1 base and J by 6 bases, with 9 bases left in between. The CDR3 has 13 residues. The CDR3 coding sequence is TGTGCCAGCAGTTTAGTTAGCGGTTCTGAAGCTTTCTTT. Protein sequence: CASSLVSGSEAFF.

This chain connects TRBV15 to TRBJ2-3, with TRBD1 as a possible D gene (6 bases). V was trimmed by 1 base and J by 5 bases, leaving 10 bases between them. The CDR3 is 14 amino acids. Looked up from germline, CDR1 is LNHNV and CDR2 is YYDKDF (reference sequence). DNA for the CDR3: TGTGCCACCAGCAGAGTCCAGGGGAGAGATACGCAGTATTTT. This codes for CATSRVQGRDTQYF.

V usage is TRBV9 and J usage is TRBJ1-4; D might be TRBD1 (6 bases). Germline-derived CDR1 and CDR2 are SGDLS and YYNGEE. The V gene lost 3 bases and the J gene lost 2 bases, with 11 bases spanning the gap. The CDR3 is 15 residues long. CDR3 in DNA: TGTGCCAGCAGCGCATACAGGGCCACTAATGAAAAACTGTTTTTT. Encoded protein: CASSAYRATNEKLFF.

The chain carries TRBV5-4 and TRBJ1-2, with D maybe TRBD1 (6 bases). V was trimmed by 1 base and J by 3 bases, leaving 10 bases between them. The CDR3 loop spans 14 amino acids. Germline CDR1 SGHNT, CDR2 YYREEE (reference sequence). CDR3 loop: CASSLKAGDYGYTF. The CDR3, as DNA: TGTGCCAGCAGCTTGAAAGCAGGGGACTATGGCTACACCTTC.

This chain uses TRBV11-2 with TRBJ2-2, with 9 bases identical to TRBD1. J lost 3 bases, V lost 5 bases, and 4 bases had no gene match. CDR1 is SGHAT, CDR2 FQNNGV, per germline. This CDR3 has 15 amino acids. The CDR3 DNA reads as TGTGCCAGCAGCCCCGACAGGGGGGACACCGGGGAGCTGTTTTTT. Amino acids: CASSPDRGDTGELFF.

This sequence joins TRBV6-5 and TRBJ1-2; 7 nucleotides align to TRBD1. The V segment lost 4 bases and the J segment 5 bases; nucleotides outside the gene matches: 10. Germline CDR1 MNHEY, CDR2 SVGAGI. CDR3 length equals 15 residues. For the CDR3, the DNA is TGTGCCAGCAGTTCCCCTCGACAGGGCTATTATGGCTACACCTTC. Protein sequence: CASSSPRQGYYGYTF.

The chain carries TRBV2 and TRBJ1-5; the match to TRBD1 covers 7 bases. The germline V gene encodes CDR1 SNHLY and CDR2 FYNNEI. This CDR3 is 14 amino acids long. J lost 6 bases, V lost 5 bases, and 7 bases had no gene match. CDR3 sequence: CASSTGAEGQPQHF. CDR3 nucleotide sequence: TGTGCCAGCAGTACAGGGGCCGAGGGTCAGCCCCAGCATTTT. The full variable domain, in which reference TRBV2 and TRBJ1-5 provide the parts outside the CDR3, is EPEVTQTPSHQVTQMGQEVILRCVPISNHLYFYWYRQILGQKVEFLVSFYNNEISEKSEIFDDQFSVERPDGSNFTLKIRSTKLEDSAMYFCASSTGAEGQPQHFGDGTRLSIL.

This clone was detected only once. The chain joins TRBV2 to TRBJ1-6, with a possible D match to TRBD1 (6 bases). From germline, CDR1 is SNHLY and CDR2 FYNNEI. The CDR3 totals 15 residues. The V end lost 0 bases, the J end lost 7 bases, and 10 bases lay between the germline ends. CDR3 sequence (DNA): TGTGCCAGCAGTGAAGCGAGGACAGTAAATTCACCCCTCCACTTT. Protein product: CASSEARTVNSPLHF. The variable domain in full, with the rest retrieved from reference TRBV2 and TRBJ1-6, is EPEVTQTPSHQVTQMGQEVILRCVPISNHLYFYWYRQILGQKVEFLVSFYNNEISEKSEIFDDQFSVERPDGSNFTLKIRSTKLEDSAMYFCASSEARTVNSPLHFGNGTRLTVT.

The genes are TRBV7-9 and TRBJ2-2; D possibly corresponds to TRBD2 (5 bases). The germline V gene has CDR1 SEHNR and CDR2 FQNEAQ (reference sequence). This CDR3 has 15 residues. V gave up 5 bases and J gave up 4 bases, with 14 bases separating them. The CDR3 coding sequence is TGTGCCAGCAGCCCGAGGGCAGCTTTCACCGGGGAGCTGTTTTTT. Protein sequence: CASSPRAAFTGELFF.

The rearrangement links TRBV12-5 to TRBJ1-5; D is perhaps TRBD1 (5 bases). The germline V gene has CDR1 LGHNT and CDR2 FRNRAP. The germline V and J ends were trimmed by 2 bases and 3 bases, with 11 bases remaining between them. This CDR3 comprises 15 residues. The CDR3 loop reads CASGLTPDNNQPQHF. CDR3 nucleotides: TGTGCTAGTGGTTTGACGCCGGACAACAATCAGCCCCAGCATTTT.

The DNA of the CDR3 is TGTGCCAGCAGCCCAGGGTATGGCTACACCTTC. Amino acids: CASSPGYGYTF. The V and J genes are TRBV5-8 and TRBJ1-2, with a tentative D call TRBD1 (5 bases). The germline V gene has CDR1 SGHTS and CDR2 YDEGEE. The CDR3 has 11 residues. Trimming shortened V by 4 bases and J by 5 bases, and 6 bases separated the two germline ends.

This clone was observed a single time. The CDR3 protein is CASSSSGLAGYGYTF. In DNA, the CDR3 is TGTGCCAGCAGCTCCTCGGGCCTTGCGGGCTATGGCTACACCTTC. The chain carries TRBV7-2 and TRBJ1-2; D call uncertain. The CDR3 covers 15 residues. Trimming pared 4 bases from V and 4 bases from J, leaving 16 bases between. CDR1 and CDR2 from the germline V gene are SGHTA and FQGNSA.

This clone showed up just a few times. V and J are TRBV5-5 and TRBJ1-2; tentatively, D is TRBD1 (6 bases). The CDR3 runs 14 residues. The V end lost 4 bases, the J end lost 5 bases, and 15 bases lay between the germline ends. CDR1 and CDR2 (germline): SGHKS, YYEKEE (reference sequence). The CDR3 spells CASSGLGARYGYTF. In nucleotides, the CDR3 is TGTGCCAGCAGCGGTCTGGGGGCGAGGTATGGCTACACCTTC.

J is TRBJ2-1 and V is TRBV18, with 10 bases identical to TRBD1. This CDR3 has 14 amino acids. Germline values: CDR1 KGHSH, CDR2 LQKENI. J lost 5 bases, V lost 8 bases, and 6 bases had no gene match. Here the CDR3 DNA reads TGTGCCAGCCTGTCAGGGACAGGGGACAATGAGCAGTTCTTC. Amino acids: CASLSGTGDNEQFF. Full variable domain (remainder filled in from reference TRBV18 and TRBJ2-1): NAGVMQNPRHLVRRRGQEARLRCSPMKGHSHVYWYRQLPEEGLKFMVYLQKENIIDESGMPKERFSAEFPKEGPSILRIQQVVRGDSAAYFCASLSGTGDNEQFFGPGTRLTVL.

The chain recombines TRBV5-6 with TRBJ2-5, with TRBD1 identical over 7 bases. In germline, CDR1 is SGHDT, CDR2 YYEEEE. Germline trimming cut 8 bases from V and 5 bases from J; bases unmatched to any gene: 6. The length of the CDR3 is 12 residues. CDR3 coding DNA: TGTGCCAGTAGAAGGGGGCGGGAGACCCAGTACTTC. Amino acids: CASRRGRETQYF.

The chain joins TRBV5-1 to TRBJ2-3, with 8 nucleotides matching TRBD1. Germline V gives CDR1 SGHRS, CDR2 YFSETQ. Trimming removed 0 bases from V and 5 bases from J; junction bases left unmatched: 8. This CDR3 region has 16 residues. CDR3 loop: CASSLEGRGRVDTQYF. CDR3 nucleotides: TGCGCCAGCAGCTTGGAAGGCAGGGGGCGCGTAGATACGCAGTATTTT. Based on the CDR3 plus reference TRBV5-1 and TRBJ2-3, the full variable domain is KAGVTQTPRYLIKTRGQQVTLSCSPISGHRSVSWYQQTPGQGLQFLFEYFSETQRNKGNFPGRFSGRQFSNSRSEMNVSTLELGDSALYLCASSLEGRGRVDTQYFGPGTRLTVL.

This clone was seen only once. The J gene is TRBJ2-1, the V gene TRBV2, with D perhaps matching TRBD1 (5 bases). The CDR3 runs 14 residues. Germline assignment: CDR1 SNHLY and CDR2 FYNNEI. Trimming pared 1 base from V and 9 bases from J, leaving 13 bases between. Written as DNA, the CDR3 is TGTGCCAGCAGTGAAGGGGGCGGCCTCGGTGAGCAGTTCTTC. Protein product: CASSEGGGLGEQFF.

Notes on this clone: The same CDR3 also results from other DNA sequences found in this sample. This sequence joins TRBV2 and TRBJ1-2; 9 bases fit TRBD1. The CDR3 is 13 residues long. J gave up 5 bases and V 6 bases, and 4 bases lay outside the gene matches. CDR1 is SNHLY and CDR2 is FYNNEI in the germline V gene. CDR3 amino acids: CASSVGQGYGYTF. The CDR3 DNA reads TGTGCCAGCAGCGTGGGACAGGGTTATGGCTACACCTTC.

The chain joins TRBV19 to TRBJ1-3; TRBD1 might be the D (6 bases). The CDR3 loop spans 13 amino acids. Between the trimmed V and J ends, which lost 6 bases and 0 bases, there was a span of 6 bases. The germline gives CDR1 LNHDA, CDR2 SQIVND (reference sequence). The CDR3 bases are TGTGCCAGTAGGGACAGCTCTGGAAACACCATATATTTT. Protein sequence: CASRDSSGNTIYF.

The rearrangement joins TRBV9 to TRBJ2-1, with 8 bases identical to TRBD1. This CDR3 contains 16 residues. V gave up 0 bases and J gave up 6 bases; unmatched junction bases: 8. Germline lookup yields CDR1 SGDLS and CDR2 YYNGEE. CDR3 amino acids: CASSVAVTGVVNEQFF. The CDR3 DNA reads TGTGCCAGCAGCGTAGCAGTGACAGGGGTTGTCAATGAGCAGTTCTTC.

The rearrangement uses TRBV6-5 and TRBJ2-1, with 7 bases fitting TRBD2. CDR1 MNHEY and CDR2 SVGAGI come from the germline V gene. CDR3 length: 15 residues. V dropped 6 bases and J dropped 6; count of bases not matched to a gene: 11. Written as DNA, the CDR3 is TGTGCCAGCAGCCCCCGGGCGCGGGGGAGCAATGAGCAGTTCTTC. The encoded protein is CASSPRARGSNEQFF.

The chain employs TRBV27 and TRBJ2-2; a possible D gene is TRBD1 (6 bases). Trimming shortened V by 5 bases and J by 5 bases, and 18 bases separated the two germline ends. The CDR3 sequence is 16 residues long. Germline values: CDR1 MNHEY, CDR2 SMNVEV (reference sequence). The CDR3 spells CASSLRPTGQTGELFF. The DNA for the CDR3 is TGTGCCAGCAGTCTACGGCCCACAGGGCAGACCGGGGAGCTGTTTTTT.

The chain carries TRBV7-2 and TRBJ2-3; TRBD1 is a possible D gene (6 bases). The CDR3 spans 14 residues. The germline V gene has CDR1 SGHTA and CDR2 FQGNSA. V gave up 7 bases and J gave up 5 bases, with 16 bases separating them. The CDR3: CASNLQGPGDTQYF. The CDR3 coding sequence is TGTGCCAGCAACCTACAGGGACCGGGAGATACGCAGTATTTT.

The J gene is TRBJ2-7, the V gene TRBV7-2; 8 positions agree with TRBD2. With 2 bases clipped from V and 4 bases from J, the junction kept 10 bases outside the gene matches. In germline, CDR1 is SGHTA, CDR2 FQGNSA. This CDR3 contains 16 residues. The CDR3 sequence is CASSLSPWSGGYEQYF. The CDR3 DNA reads as TGTGCCAGCAGCTTATCCCCGTGGAGCGGGGGATACGAGCAGTACTTC. The full variable domain, rest sourced from reference TRBV7-2 and TRBJ2-7, is GAGVSQSPSNKVTEKGKDVELRCDPISGHTALYWYRQSLGQGLEFLIYFQGNSAPDKSGLPSDRFSAERTGGSVSTLTIQRTQQEDSAVYLCASSLSPWSGGYEQYFGPGTRLTVT.

This chain joins TRBV5-5 and TRBJ1-1, with 8 bases aligning to TRBD1. Unmatched junction bases numbered 12, after V lost 4 bases and J lost 7 bases. Looked up from germline, CDR1 is SGHKS and CDR2 is YYEKEE (reference sequence). The CDR3 runs to 15 residues. CDR3 coding DNA: TGTGCCAGCAGCCCCGCCCGACAGGGGATAGGTGAAGCTTTCTTT. It is translated as CASSPARQGIGEAFF.

The rearrangement joins TRBV7-3 to TRBJ1-2; 9 positions match TRBD1. The V gene end was trimmed by 5 bases and the J gene end by 8 bases; junction bases not matched to a gene: 6. There are 13 residues in the CDR3. Germline CDR1 is SGHTA and CDR2 is FQGTGA. The CDR3 DNA reads TGTGCCAGCAGCCCGACAGGGGGGAAGGGCTACACCTTC. It yields the protein CASSPTGGKGYTF.

The chain has TRBV7-9 and TRBJ2-2, with D possibly being TRBD1 (5 bases). From germline, CDR1 is SEHNR and CDR2 FQNEAQ (reference sequence). Trimming removed 4 bases at V and 3 bases at J, with 9 bases between. This CDR3 region has 14 residues. The CDR3 nucleotides read TGTGCCAGCAGCTATCGACAGTACACCGGGGAGCTGTTTTTT. It specifies CASSYRQYTGELFF.

V gene TRBV5-6 combines with J gene TRBJ1-5; 7 positions match TRBD1. Germline lookup yields CDR1 SGHDT and CDR2 YYEEEE. The CDR3 runs to 15 residues. V lost 2 bases to trimming and J lost 5 bases; unmatched junction nucleotides: 7. The CDR3 region is CASSFGDSAYQPQHF. As DNA, the CDR3 is TGTGCCAGCAGCTTTGGGGACAGCGCGTATCAGCCCCAGCATTTT.

V usage is TRBV19 and J usage is TRBJ1-1; D remains unclear. Germline assignment: CDR1 LNHDA and CDR2 SQIVND (reference sequence). The V end was cut by 8 bases, the J end by 6 bases, with 28 bases between. The CDR3 length is 17 residues. In nucleotides, the CDR3 is TGTGCCAGTTCAACTCCCCCCACATATTCCCGGGTTTCTGAAGCTTTCTTT. Translation: CASSTPPTYSRVSEAFF.